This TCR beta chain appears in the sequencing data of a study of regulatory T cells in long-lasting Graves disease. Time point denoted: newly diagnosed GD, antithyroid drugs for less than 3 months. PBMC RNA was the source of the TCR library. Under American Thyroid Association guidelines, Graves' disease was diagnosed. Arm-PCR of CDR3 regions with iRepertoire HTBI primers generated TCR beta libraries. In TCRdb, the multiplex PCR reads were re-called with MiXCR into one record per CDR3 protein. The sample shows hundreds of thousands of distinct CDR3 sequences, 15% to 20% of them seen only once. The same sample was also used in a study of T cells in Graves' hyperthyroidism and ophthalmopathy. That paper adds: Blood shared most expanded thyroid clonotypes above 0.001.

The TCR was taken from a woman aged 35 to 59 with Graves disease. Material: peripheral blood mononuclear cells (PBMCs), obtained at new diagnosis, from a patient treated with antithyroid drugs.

The CDR3 DNA reads as TGTGCCAGCCTAGGTATAGGGGCTGGCTACACCTTC. This sequence encodes CASLGIGAGYTF. This rearrangement joins TRBV13 to TRBJ1-2, with D perhaps TRBD1 (5 bases). Germline V gene data show CDR1 as PRHDT and CDR2 as FYEKMQ (reference sequence). V lost 8 bases and J lost 7, with 14 bases in between. CDR3 size: 12 residues.